Detailed here is one TCR beta chain. This table comes from immunoSEQ multiplex PCR, and its TCRdb copy is limited to in-frame clones, with some not included. The data show around 200,000 clones, 80% to 90% seen once. These data are taken from a study of blood T cell repertoires in COVID-19. Study-level information: Whether acute or convalescent, the COVID-19 samples came from the United States, Italy and Spain. PBMCs, B-cell-depleted T cells, or T cells were the source of the cDNA or gDNA that made up the material.

The CDR3 sequence is 14 residues long. Trimming removed 2 bases from V and 3 bases from J; junction bases left unmatched: 2. Per the germline V gene, CDR1 is SGHVS and CDR2 is FNYEAQ. The source is a woman of 80 years or more with active or convalescent COVID-19. J is TRBJ2-5 and V is TRBV7-6, with TRBD1 matching 8 bases. The sequenced sample was peripheral blood. CDR3 DNA sequence: TGTGCCAGCAGCTTAACAGGGGGAGAAGAGACCCAGTACTTC. Translated: CASSLTGGEETQYF.